The 4 T cell receptor beta chains below all came from one sample that was sequenced in a study of blood T cells in healthy people across ages. The authors ran a second PCR of about 7 to 11 cycles using a sample-barcoded 5' primer and a J-beta primer mix. One entry per CDR3 protein, called by TCRdb with MiXCR from the 5' RACE reads. Among some 670,000 distinct CDR3 sequences listed, approximately 52% were seen once. The sample was blood. The receptor set was obtained from a woman older than 75 in good health.

This clonotype was recorded a few times. V is TRBV2 and J is TRBJ2-2; unclear D gene. Trimming removed 6 bases at V and 0 bases at J, with 11 bases between. The germline V gene has CDR1 SNHLY and CDR2 FYNNEI. There are 15 residues in the CDR3. Here the CDR3 reads CASRIQKSNTGELFF. The CDR3, as DNA: TGTGCCAGCAGGATACAGAAATCGAACACCGGGGAGCTGTTTTTT. Filled out from reference TRBV2 and TRBJ2-2, the complete variable domain reads EPEVTQTPSHQVTQMGQEVILRCVPISNHLYFYWYRQILGQKVEFLVSFYNNEISEKSEIFDDQFSVERPDGSNFTLKIRSTKLEDSAMYFCASRIQKSNTGELFFGEGSRLTVL.

V gene TRBV7-9 combines with J gene TRBJ2-5; D gene ambiguous. The length of the CDR3 is 12 residues. Trimming left V 2 bases short and J 5 bases short, with 6 bases between. Germline V gives CDR1 SEHNR, CDR2 FQNEAQ (reference sequence). CDR3 coding DNA: TGTGCCAGCAGCTTAATCACGGAGACCCAGTACTTC. Amino acids: CASSLITETQYF.

This clonotype was recorded at least ten times. This CDR3 is CASSQPLAGGLVNTQYF. DNA of the CDR3: TGTGCCAGCAGCCAACCGTTAGCGGGGGGGCTGGTGAATACGCAGTATTTT. The genes are TRBV3-1 and TRBJ2-3; 11 bases are shared with TRBD2. Germline values: CDR1 LGHDT, CDR2 YNNKEL (reference sequence). The CDR3 is made up of 17 amino acids. Unmatched junction bases numbered 11, after V lost 2 bases and J lost 7 bases.

The CDR3 loop is CAVGTALAKNIQYF. In DNA, the CDR3 is TGTGCCGTCGGGACAGCATTAGCCAAAAACATTCAGTACTTC. J is TRBJ2-4 and V is TRBV6-2 or TRBV6-3; 7 bases are shared with TRBD1. The V and J ends lost 11 bases and 0 bases, in that order; junction bases with no gene match: 7. The CDR3 runs 14 residues. Germline V gene lookup returns CDR1 MNHEY and CDR2 SVGEGT.